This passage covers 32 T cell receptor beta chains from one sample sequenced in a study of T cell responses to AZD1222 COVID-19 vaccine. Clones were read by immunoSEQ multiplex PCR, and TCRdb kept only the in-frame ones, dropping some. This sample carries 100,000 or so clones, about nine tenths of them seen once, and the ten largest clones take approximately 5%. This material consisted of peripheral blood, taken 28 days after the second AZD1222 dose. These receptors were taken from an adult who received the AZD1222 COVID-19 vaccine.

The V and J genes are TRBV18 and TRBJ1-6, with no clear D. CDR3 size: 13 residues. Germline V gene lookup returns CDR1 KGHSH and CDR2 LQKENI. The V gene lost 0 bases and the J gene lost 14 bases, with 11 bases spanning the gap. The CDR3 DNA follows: TGTGCCAGCTCACCACCGGCGAGGACCTCCCTCCACTTT. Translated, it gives CASSPPARTSLHF.

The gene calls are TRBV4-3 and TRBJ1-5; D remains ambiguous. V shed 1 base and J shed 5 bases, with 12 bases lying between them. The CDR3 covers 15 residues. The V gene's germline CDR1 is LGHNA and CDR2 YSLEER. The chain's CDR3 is CASSQVVTVDQPQHF. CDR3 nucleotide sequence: TGCGCCAGCAGCCAAGTGGTAACAGTCGATCAGCCCCAGCATTTT.

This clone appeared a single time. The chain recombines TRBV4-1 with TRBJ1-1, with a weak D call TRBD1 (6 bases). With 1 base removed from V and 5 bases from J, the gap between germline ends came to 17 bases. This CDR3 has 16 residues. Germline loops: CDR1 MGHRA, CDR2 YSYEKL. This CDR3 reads CASSQANKDRSTEAFF. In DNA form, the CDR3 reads TGCGCCAGCAGCCAAGCAAATAAGGACAGAAGTACTGAAGCTTTCTTT.

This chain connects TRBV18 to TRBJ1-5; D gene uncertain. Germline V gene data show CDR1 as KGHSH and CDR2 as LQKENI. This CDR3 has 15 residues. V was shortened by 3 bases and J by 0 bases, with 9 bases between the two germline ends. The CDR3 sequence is CASSPEGNSNQPQHF. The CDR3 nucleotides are TGTGCCAGCTCACCTGAGGGAAATAGCAATCAGCCCCAGCATTTT.

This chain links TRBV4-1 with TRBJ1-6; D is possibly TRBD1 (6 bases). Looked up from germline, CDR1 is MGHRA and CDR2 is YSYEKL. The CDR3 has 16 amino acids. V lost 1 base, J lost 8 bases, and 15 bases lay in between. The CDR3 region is CASSQVATGLYSPLHF. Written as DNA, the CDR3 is TGCGCCAGCAGCCAAGTTGCTACAGGGCTGTATTCACCCCTCCACTTT.

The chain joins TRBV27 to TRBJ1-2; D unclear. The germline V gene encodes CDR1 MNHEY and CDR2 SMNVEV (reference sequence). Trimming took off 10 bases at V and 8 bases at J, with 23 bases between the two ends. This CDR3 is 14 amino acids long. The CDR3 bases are TGTGCCACCGCCCCAGGACTCCTTCAGATCGGCTACACCTTC. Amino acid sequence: CATAPGLLQIGYTF.

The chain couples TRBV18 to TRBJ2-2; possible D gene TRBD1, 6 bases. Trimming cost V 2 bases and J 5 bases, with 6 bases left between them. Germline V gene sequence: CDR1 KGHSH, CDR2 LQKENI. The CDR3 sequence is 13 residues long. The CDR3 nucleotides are TGTGCCAGCTCACCAACAGGGACCGGGGAGCTGTTTTTT. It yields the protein CASSPTGTGELFF.

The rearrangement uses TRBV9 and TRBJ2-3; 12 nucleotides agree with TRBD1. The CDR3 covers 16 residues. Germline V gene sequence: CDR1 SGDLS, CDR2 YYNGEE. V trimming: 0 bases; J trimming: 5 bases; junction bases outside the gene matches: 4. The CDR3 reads CASSVVGTGGRDTQYF. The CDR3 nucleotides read TGTGCCAGCAGCGTAGTAGGGACAGGGGGCAGAGATACGCAGTATTTT.

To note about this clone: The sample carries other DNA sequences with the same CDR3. CDR3 in DNA: TGCAGTGCTAGTTCTGGAGCTAACTATGGCTACACCTTC. Encoded protein: CSASSGANYGYTF. The V call is TRBV20-1, the J call TRBJ1-2; no firm D call. The CDR3 runs to 13 residues. The germline V gene encodes CDR1 DFQATT and CDR2 SNEGSKA (reference sequence). V was shortened by 3 bases and J by 0 bases, with 8 bases between the two germline ends.

The CDR3 loop reads CASSPGRGRGGEAFF. CDR3 DNA: TGTGCCAGCTCACCAGGTAGGGGTCGAGGCGGTGAAGCTTTCTTT. This chain links TRBV18 with TRBJ1-1; the D gene is possibly TRBD1 (5 bases). The CDR3 has 15 amino acids. V was shortened by 2 bases and J by 7 bases, with 17 bases between the two germline ends. Per germline, CDR1 KGHSH and CDR2 LQKENI.

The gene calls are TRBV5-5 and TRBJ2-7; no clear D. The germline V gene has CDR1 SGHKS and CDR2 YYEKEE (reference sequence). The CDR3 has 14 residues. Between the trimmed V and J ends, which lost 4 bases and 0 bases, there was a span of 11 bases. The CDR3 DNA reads TGTGCCAGCAGCACAGTAAGTAGCTCCTACGAGCAGTACTTC. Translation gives CASSTVSSSYEQYF.

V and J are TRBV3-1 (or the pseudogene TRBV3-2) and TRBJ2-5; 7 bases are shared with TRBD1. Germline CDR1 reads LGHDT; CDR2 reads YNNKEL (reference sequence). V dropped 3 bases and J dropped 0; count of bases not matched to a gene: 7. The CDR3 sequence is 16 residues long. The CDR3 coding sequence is TGTGCCAGCAGCCACCCTACGACAGGGTACCAAGAGACCCAGTACTTC. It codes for CASSHPTTGYQETQYF.

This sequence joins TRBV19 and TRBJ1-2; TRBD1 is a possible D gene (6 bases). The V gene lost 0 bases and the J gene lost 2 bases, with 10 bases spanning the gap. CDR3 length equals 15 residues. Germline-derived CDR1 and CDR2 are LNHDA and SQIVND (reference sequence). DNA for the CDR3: TGTGCCAGTAGTATAGATCATGGACAGAACTATGGCTACACCTTC. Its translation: CASSIDHGQNYGYTF.

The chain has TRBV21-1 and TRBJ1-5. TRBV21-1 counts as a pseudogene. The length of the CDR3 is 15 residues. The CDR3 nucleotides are TGTGCCAGCAGCAGGTCAGCTTTGAAAAATCAGCCCCAGCATTTT. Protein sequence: CASSRSALKNQPQHF.

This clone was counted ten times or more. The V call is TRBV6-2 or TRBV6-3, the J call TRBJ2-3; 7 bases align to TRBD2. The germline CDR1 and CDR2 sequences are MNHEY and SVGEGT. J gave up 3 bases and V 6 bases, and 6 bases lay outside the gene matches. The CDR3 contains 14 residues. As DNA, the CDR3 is TGTGCCAGCAGCTCGGGGGGATCGACAGATACGCAGTATTTT. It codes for CASSSGGSTDTQYF.

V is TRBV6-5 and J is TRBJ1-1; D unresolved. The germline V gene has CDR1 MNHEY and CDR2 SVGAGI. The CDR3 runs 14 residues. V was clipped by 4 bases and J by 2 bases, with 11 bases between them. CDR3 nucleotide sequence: TGTGCCAGCAGTTCGCGACCCGAAAACACTGAAGCTTTCTTT. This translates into CASSSRPENTEAFF.

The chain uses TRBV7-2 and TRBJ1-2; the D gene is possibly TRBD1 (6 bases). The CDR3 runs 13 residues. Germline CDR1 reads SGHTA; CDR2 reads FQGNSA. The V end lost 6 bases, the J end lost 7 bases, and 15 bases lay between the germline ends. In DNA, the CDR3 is TGTGCCAGCAGTCAAAAAACAGGGACTGGCTACACCTTC. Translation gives CASSQKTGTGYTF.

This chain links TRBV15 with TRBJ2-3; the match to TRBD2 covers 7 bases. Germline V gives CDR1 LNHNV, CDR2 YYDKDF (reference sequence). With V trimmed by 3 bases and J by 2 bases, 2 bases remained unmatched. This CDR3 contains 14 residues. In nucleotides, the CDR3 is TGTGCCACCAGCAGCCGGGACTACACAGATACGCAGTATTTT. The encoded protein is CATSSRDYTDTQYF.

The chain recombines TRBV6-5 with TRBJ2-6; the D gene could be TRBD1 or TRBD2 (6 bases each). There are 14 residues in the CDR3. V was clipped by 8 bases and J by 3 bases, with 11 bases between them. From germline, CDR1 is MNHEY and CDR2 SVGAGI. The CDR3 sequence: CASHGGGGANVLTF. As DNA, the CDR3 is TGTGCCAGCCACGGGGGCGGTGGGGCCAACGTCCTGACTTTC.

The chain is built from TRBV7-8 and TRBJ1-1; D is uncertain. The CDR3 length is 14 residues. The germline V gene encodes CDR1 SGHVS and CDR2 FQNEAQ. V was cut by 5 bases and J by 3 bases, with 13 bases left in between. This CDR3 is CASSPPRDHTEAFF. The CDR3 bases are TGTGCCAGCAGCCCCCCCCGGGATCACACTGAAGCTTTCTTT.

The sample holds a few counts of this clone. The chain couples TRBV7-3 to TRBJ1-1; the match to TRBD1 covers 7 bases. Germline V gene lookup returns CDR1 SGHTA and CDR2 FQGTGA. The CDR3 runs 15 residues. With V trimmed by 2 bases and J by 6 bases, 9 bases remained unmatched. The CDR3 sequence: CASSLGGQVLSEAFF. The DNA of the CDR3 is TGTGCCAGCAGCTTAGGAGGACAGGTTCTCTCTGAAGCTTTCTTT.

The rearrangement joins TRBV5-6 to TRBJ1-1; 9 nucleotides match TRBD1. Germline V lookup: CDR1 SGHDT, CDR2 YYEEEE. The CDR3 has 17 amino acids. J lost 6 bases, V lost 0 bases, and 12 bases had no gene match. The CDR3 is CASSLAAEQGARAEAFF. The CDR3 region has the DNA TGTGCCAGCAGCTTGGCTGCCGAACAGGGGGCGCGGGCTGAAGCTTTCTTT.

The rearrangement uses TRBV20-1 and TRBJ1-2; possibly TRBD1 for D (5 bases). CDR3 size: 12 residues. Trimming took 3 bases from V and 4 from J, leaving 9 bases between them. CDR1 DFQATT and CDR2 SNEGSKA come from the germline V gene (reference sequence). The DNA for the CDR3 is TGCAGTGCTAGTACAGGTGCCTATGGCTACACCTTC. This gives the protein CSASTGAYGYTF.

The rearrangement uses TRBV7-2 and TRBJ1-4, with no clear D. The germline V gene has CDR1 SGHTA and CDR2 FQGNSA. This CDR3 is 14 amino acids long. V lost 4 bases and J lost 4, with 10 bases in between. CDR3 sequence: CASSSIGINEKLFF. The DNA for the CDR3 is TGTGCCAGCAGCTCCATAGGGATTAATGAAAAACTGTTTTTT.

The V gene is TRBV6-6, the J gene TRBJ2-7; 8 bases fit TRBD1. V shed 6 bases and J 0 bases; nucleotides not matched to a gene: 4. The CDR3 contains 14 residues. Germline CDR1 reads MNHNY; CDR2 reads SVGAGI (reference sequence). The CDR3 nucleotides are TGTGCCAGCAGGGAGGACAGGGTCTCCTACGAGCAGTACTTC. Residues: CASREDRVSYEQYF.

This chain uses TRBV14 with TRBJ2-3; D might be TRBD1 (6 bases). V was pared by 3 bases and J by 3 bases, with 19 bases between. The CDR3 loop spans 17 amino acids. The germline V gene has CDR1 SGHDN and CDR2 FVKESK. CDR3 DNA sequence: TGTGCCAGCAGCCAGCGCAGAGGGGGAATTTTTACAGATACGCAGTATTTT. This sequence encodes CASSQRRGGIFTDTQYF.

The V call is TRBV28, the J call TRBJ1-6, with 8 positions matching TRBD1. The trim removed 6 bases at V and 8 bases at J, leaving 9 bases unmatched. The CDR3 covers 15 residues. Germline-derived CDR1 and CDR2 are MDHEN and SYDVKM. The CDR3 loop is CASSSGDRFHSPLHF. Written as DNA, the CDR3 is TGTGCCAGCAGCTCTGGGGACAGGTTCCATTCACCCCTCCACTTT.

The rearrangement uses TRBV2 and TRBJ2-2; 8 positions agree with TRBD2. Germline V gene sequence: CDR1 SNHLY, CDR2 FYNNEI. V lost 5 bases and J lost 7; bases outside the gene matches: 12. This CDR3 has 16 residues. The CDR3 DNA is TGTGCCAGCAGTTGGCCGGGACTAGTTGACAACGGGGAGCTGTTTTTT. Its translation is CASSWPGLVDNGELFF.

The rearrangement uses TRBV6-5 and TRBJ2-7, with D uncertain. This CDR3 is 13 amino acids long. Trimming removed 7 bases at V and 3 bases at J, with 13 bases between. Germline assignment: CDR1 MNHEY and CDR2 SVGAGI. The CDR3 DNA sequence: TGTGCCAGCACCCCGGGCGCCTACTACGAGCAGTACTTC. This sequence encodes CASTPGAYYEQYF.

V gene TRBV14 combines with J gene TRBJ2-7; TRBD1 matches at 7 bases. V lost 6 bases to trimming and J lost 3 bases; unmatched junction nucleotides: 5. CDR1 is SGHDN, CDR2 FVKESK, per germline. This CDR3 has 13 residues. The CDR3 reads CASRHRGNYEQYF. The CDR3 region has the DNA TGTGCCAGCAGGCACAGGGGAAACTACGAGCAGTACTTC.

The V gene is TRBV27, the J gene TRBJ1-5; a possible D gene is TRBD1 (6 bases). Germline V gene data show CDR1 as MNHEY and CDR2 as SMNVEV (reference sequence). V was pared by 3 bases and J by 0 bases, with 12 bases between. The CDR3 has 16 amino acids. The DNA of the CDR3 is TGTGCCAGCAGTTTTTACGGACAGCTTAGCAATCAGCCCCAGCATTTT. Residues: CASSFYGQLSNQPQHF.

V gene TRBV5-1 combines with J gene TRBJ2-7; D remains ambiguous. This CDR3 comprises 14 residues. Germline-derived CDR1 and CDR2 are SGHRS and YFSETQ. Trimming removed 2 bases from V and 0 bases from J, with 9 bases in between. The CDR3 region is CASSLNPISYEQYF. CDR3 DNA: TGCGCCAGCAGCTTAAATCCGATCTCCTACGAGCAGTACTTC.